This TCR beta chain appears in the sequencing data of a study of technical replicates of blood from a few donors. Repertoires were generated with immunoSEQ multiplex PCR, while TCRdb's copy carries only in-frame clones and drops some. Among almost 90,000 clones listed, roughly 94% were seen once. Trimming left V 6 bases short and J 5 bases short, with 13 bases between. This CDR3 has 13 amino acids. Germline V gene data show CDR1 as WSHSY and CDR2 as SAAADI. This chain uses TRBV10-2 with TRBJ2-5, with D tentatively TRBD2 (6 bases). This sequence was found in a human donor in good health. Sequencing was done on a sample of T cells isolated from PBMCs. CDR3 in amino acids: CASSFGTLETQYF. In nucleotides, the CDR3 is TGCGCCAGCAGCTTCGGGACTTTGGAGACCCAGTACTTC.